This T cell receptor (beta chain) was recorded in a study of cytomegalovirus exposure and HLA in healthy donors. Study summary: A previous analysis identified 90 million to 140 million unique TCR beta sequences derived from 180 million or so T cells.

For this clone: The antigen is unknown.

The V gene lost 2 bases and the J gene lost 9 bases, with 7 bases spanning the gap. The length of the CDR3 is 12 residues. Germline V gene data show CDR1 as MNHNY and CDR2 as SVGAGI (reference sequence). Study results and limitations: HLA allele associations emerged for roughly 17,000 TCR beta sequences in a later analysis, at 0.05 false discovery rate. A later analysis linked a missense DCLRE1C variant to TCR beta V- and J-gene trimming. A later analysis by the authors found several of the most significant clusters apparently linked to common viral pathogens.

This PCR relied on a set of 60 Vbeta primers and 13 Jbeta primers. The repertoire was sequenced with immunoSEQ multiplex PCR; TCRdb's copy has only in-frame clones and lacks some. The data contain about 180,000 clones, 80% of them singletons. The receptor was isolated from a girl aged 5-17 years in good health and CMV-seropositive. Specimen: PBMCs. The rearrangement joins TRBV6-6 to TRBJ1-4; no clear D. The CDR3 is CASSYRRQKLFF. For the CDR3, the DNA is TGTGCCAGCAGTTACCGGAGACAAAAACTGTTTTTT.